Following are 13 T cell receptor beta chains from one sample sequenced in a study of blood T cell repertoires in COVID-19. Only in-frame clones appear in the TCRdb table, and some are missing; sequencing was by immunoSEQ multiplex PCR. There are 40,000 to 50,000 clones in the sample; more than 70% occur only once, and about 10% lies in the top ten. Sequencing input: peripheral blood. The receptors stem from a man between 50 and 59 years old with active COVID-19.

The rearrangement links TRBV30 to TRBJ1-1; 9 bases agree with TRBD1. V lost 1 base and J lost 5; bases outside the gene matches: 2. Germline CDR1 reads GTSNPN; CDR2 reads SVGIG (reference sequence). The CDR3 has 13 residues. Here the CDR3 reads CAWSAGTGTEAFF. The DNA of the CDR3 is TGTGCCTGGAGTGCGGGGACAGGGACTGAAGCTTTCTTT.

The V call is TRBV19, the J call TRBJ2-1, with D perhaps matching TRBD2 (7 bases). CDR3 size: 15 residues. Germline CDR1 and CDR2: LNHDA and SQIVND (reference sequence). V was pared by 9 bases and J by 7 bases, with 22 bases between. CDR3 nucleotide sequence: TGTGCCAGCCGGGGGGCCGGGGCCACGGAGAATGAGCAGTTCTTC. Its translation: CASRGAGATENEQFF.

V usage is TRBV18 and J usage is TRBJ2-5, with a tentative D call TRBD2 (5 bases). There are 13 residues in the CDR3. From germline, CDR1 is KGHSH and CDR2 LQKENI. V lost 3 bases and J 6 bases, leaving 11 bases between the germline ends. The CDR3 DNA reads TGTGCCAGCTCACCGGGAGTCGGGAAGACCCAGTACTTC. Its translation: CASSPGVGKTQYF.

Here the CDR3 reads CAYALGYNEQFF. The CDR3 nucleotides read TGTGCCTACGCACTAGGTTACAATGAGCAGTTCTTC. This sequence joins TRBV30 and TRBJ2-1; D possibly corresponds to TRBD2 (5 bases). Germline CDR1 GTSNPN, CDR2 SVGIG (reference sequence). V lost 7 bases and J 4 bases, leaving 11 bases between the germline ends. This CDR3 contains 12 residues.

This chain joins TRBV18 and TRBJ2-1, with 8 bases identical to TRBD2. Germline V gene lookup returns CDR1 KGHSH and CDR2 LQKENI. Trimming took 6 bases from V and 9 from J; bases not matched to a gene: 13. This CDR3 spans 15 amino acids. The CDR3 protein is CASSPGTSKGGEQFF. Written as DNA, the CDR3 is TGTGCCAGCTCTCCCGGGACTAGTAAAGGAGGTGAGCAGTTCTTC.

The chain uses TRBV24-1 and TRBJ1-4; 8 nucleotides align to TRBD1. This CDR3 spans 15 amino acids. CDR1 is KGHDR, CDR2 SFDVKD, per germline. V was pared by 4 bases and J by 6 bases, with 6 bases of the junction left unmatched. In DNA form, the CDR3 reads TGTGCCACCAGTGACCCAGGGGGCGAGGATGAAAAACTGTTTTTT. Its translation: CATSDPGGEDEKLFF.

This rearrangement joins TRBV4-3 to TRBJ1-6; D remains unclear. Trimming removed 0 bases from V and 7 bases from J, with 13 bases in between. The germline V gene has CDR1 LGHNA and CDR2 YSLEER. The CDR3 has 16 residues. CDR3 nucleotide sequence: TGCGCCAGCAGCCAAGATCACCGCACCAGGAATTCACCCCTCCACTTT. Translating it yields CASSQDHRTRNSPLHF.

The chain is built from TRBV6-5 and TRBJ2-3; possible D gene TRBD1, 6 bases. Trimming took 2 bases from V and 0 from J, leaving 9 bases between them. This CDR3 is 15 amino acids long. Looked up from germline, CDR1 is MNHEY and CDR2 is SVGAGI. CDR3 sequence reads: CASSYGGSSTDTQYF. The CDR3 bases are TGTGCCAGCAGTTACGGGGGCTCGAGCACAGATACGCAGTATTTT.

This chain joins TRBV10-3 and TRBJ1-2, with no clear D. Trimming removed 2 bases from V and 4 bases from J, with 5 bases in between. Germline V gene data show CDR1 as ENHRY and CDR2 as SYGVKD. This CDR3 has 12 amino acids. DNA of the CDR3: TGTGCCATCAGTGAGACTTCCTATGGCTACACCTTC. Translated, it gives CAISETSYGYTF.

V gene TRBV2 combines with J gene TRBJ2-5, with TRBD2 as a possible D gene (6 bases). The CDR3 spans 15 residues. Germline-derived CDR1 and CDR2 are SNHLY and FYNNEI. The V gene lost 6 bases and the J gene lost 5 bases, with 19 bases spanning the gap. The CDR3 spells CASRRRQLAAETQYF. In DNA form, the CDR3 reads TGTGCCAGCAGAAGGCGTCAACTAGCTGCGGAGACCCAGTACTTC.

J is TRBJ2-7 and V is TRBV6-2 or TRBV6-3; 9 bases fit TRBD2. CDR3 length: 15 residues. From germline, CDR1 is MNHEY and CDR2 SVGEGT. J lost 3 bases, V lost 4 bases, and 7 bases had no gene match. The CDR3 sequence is CASSSSSSGGYEQYF. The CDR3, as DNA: TGTGCCAGCAGTTCGTCGAGTAGCGGGGGCTACGAGCAGTACTTC.

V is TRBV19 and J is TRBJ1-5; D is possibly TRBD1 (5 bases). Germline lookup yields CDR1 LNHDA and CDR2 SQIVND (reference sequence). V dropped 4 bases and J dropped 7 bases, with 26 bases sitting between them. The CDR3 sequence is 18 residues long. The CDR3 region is CASSSRWQGGSSSQPQHF. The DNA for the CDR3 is TGTGCCAGTAGTAGTCGTTGGCAGGGAGGGTCGTCAAGCCAGCCCCAGCATTTT.

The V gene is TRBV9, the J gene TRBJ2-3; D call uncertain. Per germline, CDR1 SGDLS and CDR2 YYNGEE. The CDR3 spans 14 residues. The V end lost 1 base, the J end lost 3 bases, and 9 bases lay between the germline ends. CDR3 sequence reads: CASSVSGFTDTQYF. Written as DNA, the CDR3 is TGTGCCAGCAGCGTATCCGGGTTTACAGATACGCAGTATTTT.